This T cell receptor beta chain was retrieved from a study of shared clonotypes between healthy human individuals. Study information: Three CD4 naive, three CD4 memory, two CD8 naive and one CD8 memory plate were used per donor.

With respect to this clone: What it binds is not known.

Study conclusions and caveats: Depth of sequencing was expected to influence donor clonotype sharing.

The germline V gene encodes CDR1 SGHRS and CDR2 YFSETQ. The CDR3 length is 17 residues. Germline trimming cut 7 bases from V and 7 bases from J; bases unmatched to any gene: 16. As originally analysed: Junction-only sequences produced by ImmunoSEQ had no quality scores, so filtering differed. Here immunoSEQ multiplex PCR was the method, and the copy in TCRdb shows in-frame clones only, minus some. Clone size and V and J calls were adopted from that table, with D and trimming inferred from the DNA. Of roughly 1,100,000 clones listed, approximately 70% were seen once; the top ten hold over 1.3%. Sequenced sample: memory CD4+ T cells sorted from blood. Subset indicated: CD45RA-negative fraction. This sequence was found in a man between 18 and 29 years old in good health. V is TRBV5-1 and J is TRBJ2-5; TRBD2 matches 13 bases. The CDR3: CASGMPPGLAGLGTQYF. Here the CDR3 DNA reads TGCGCCAGCGGTATGCCTCCGGGACTAGCGGGGCTGGGGACCCAGTACTTC. Looking up the rest from reference TRBV5-1 and TRBJ2-5 gives the full variable domain: KAGVTQTPRYLIKTRGQQVTLSCSPISGHRSVSWYQQTPGQGLQFLFEYFSETQRNKGNFPGRFSGRQFSNSRSEMNVSTLELGDSALYLCASGMPPGLAGLGTQYFGPGTRLLVL.